This T cell receptor beta chain was sequenced in a study of T-cell memory formation after mild COVID-19. About this clonotype itself: The junction differs from germline at one of its ends, possibly a read error.

Germline V lookup: CDR1 SGHTA, CDR2 FQGTGA. The CDR3 runs to 15 residues. TCRdb redid the calling of the 5' RACE reads with MiXCR, one entry per CDR3 protein. Here the sample spans under 40,000 distinct CDR3 sequences, about 6.1% being singletons. This clonotype originated in an adult who had mild COVID-19 (a few samples of this study predate the infection). Cell type and time point are not known. Sequencing was performed on PBMCs or a T cell subset sorted from them (not recorded which). The chain uses TRBV7-3 and TRBJ2-1, with D perhaps TRBD2 (6 bases). CDR3 nucleotides: TGTGCCAGCACCTTACGGCCGGGAGCTGAGAATGAGCAGTTCTTC. The encoded protein is CASTLRPGAENEQFF.